This TCR beta chain stems from a study of T-cell memory formation after mild COVID-19. TCRdb reprocessed the 5' RACE reads with MiXCR, giving one entry per CDR3 protein. The table lists about 350,000 distinct CDR3 sequences, around 15% of them singletons, with about a fifth in the top ten. With 3 bases removed from V and 7 bases from J, the gap between germline ends came to 7 bases. This CDR3 contains 12 residues. Germline-derived CDR1 and CDR2 are MGHRA and YSYEKL. This clonotype was seen a few times. This sequence originates from a man aged 18 to 30 who had mild COVID-19 (a few samples of this study predate the infection). Cell type and time point are not known. Sequencing input: PBMCs or a T cell subset sorted from them (not recorded which). The rearrangement uses TRBV4-1 and TRBJ2-1, with TRBD1 as a possible D gene (5 bases). CDR3 residues: CASSQGRNEQFF. The DNA for the CDR3 is TGCGCCAGCAGCCAGGGGCGGAATGAGCAGTTCTTC.